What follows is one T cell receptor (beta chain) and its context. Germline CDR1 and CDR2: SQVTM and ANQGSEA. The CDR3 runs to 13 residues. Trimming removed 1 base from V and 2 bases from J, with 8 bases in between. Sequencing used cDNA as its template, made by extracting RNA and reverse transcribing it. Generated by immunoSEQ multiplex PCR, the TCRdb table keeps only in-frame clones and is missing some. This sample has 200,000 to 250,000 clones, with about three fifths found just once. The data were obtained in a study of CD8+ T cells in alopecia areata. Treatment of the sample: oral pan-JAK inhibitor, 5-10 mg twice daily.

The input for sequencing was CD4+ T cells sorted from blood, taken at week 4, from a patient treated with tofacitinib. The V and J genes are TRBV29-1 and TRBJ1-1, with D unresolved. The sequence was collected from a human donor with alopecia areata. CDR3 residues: CSVEVNTNTEAFF. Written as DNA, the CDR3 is TGCAGCGTTGAAGTAAACACCAACACTGAAGCTTTCTTT. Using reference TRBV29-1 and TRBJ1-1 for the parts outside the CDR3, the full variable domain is SAVISQKPSRDICQRGTSLTIQCQVDSQVTMMFWYRQQPGQSLTLIATANQGSEATYESGFVIDKFPISRPNLTFSTLTVSNMSPEDSSIYLCSVEVNTNTEAFFGQGTRLTVV.